The rows below give T cell receptor beta chains drawn from one sample of a study of tumor-infiltrating lymphocytes in primary liver carcinoma. MiXCR was run by TCRdb on the multiplex PCR reads, yielding one entry per CDR3 protein. The sample records about 190,000 distinct CDR3 sequences, 85% being singletons. Sample: tumor tissue from primary liver carcinoma. All receptors come from a man aged 40-55 years with primary liver carcinoma and hepatitis B virus infection. Both conserved end residues are part of each CDR3. Fields, in order: V gene, clone size, J gene, D gene, CDR3 protein, CDR3 DNA. D genes are given only for firm matches. A clone size is listed for some rows: how often the clone was seen (once, few, many), or a class if it is expanded.

V gene: TRBV6-1
clone size: -
J gene: TRBJ1-4
D gene: -
CDR3 protein: CASSGTGLATNEKLFF
CDR3 DNA: TGTGCTAGCAGTGGAACGGGTCTGGCAACTAATGAAAAACTGTTTTTT

V gene: TRBV6-1
clone size: once
J gene: TRBJ2-1
D gene: TRBD1
CDR3 protein: CVSSEGTGDEQSF
CDR3 DNA: TGTGTCAGCAGTGAGGGGACAGGGGATGAGCAGTCCTTC

V gene: TRBV6-6
clone size: -
J gene: TRBJ2-5
D gene: -
CDR3 protein: CASSPKRVGIQYF
CDR3 DNA: TGTGCCAGCAGCCCGAAGAGGGTTGGGATCCAGTACTTC

V gene: TRBV29-1
clone size: -
J gene: TRBJ1-1
D gene: -
CDR3 protein: CSVESREEAEAFF
CDR3 DNA: TGCAGCGTTGAATCAAGGGAGGAGGCTGAAGCTTTCTTT

V gene: TRBV11-1
clone size: -
J gene: TRBJ2-1
D gene: -
CDR3 protein: CASSLDDSYNDQFF
CDR3 DNA: TGTGCCAGCAGCTTAGATGACTCCTACAATGATCAATTCTTC

V gene: TRBV7-8
clone size: -
J gene: TRBJ2-5
D gene: -
CDR3 protein: CANSRRAGVREETQYF
CDR3 DNA: TGTGCCAACAGCCGAAGGGCAGGAGTGAGGGAAGAGACCCAGTACTTC

V gene: TRBV12-3/TRBV12-4
clone size: -
J gene: TRBJ2-7
D gene: -
CDR3 protein: CASRFGGAGSYERYF
CDR3 DNA: TGTGCCAGCAGATTTGGTGGGGCGGGCTCCTACGAGCGGTACTTC

V gene: TRBV10-3
clone size: once
J gene: TRBJ1-5
D gene: TRBD1
CDR3 protein: CATSGTDKAPQHF
CDR3 DNA: TGTGCCACGTCCGGGACAGACAAGGCGCCCCAGCATTTT

V gene: TRBV28
clone size: many
J gene: TRBJ2-7
D gene: -
CDR3 protein: CASSDWGEQYF
CDR3 DNA: TGTGCCAGCAGTGACTGGGGGGAGCAGTACTTC

V gene: TRBV29-1
clone size: -
J gene: TRBJ1-1
D gene: -
CDR3 protein: CSVAGDWGMNTEAFF
CDR3 DNA: TGTAGCGTTGCAGGGGACTGGGGAATGAACACTGAAGCTTTCTTT

V gene: TRBV11-2
clone size: -
J gene: TRBJ1-5
D gene: -
CDR3 protein: CANSLIGVTGSNQLQHF
CDR3 DNA: TGTGCCAACAGCTTAATAGGGGTAACAGGGAGCAATCAGCTCCAGCATTTT

V gene: TRBV11-3
clone size: -
J gene: TRBJ2-1
D gene: -
CDR3 protein: CASILGRQDTRGFYNEQFF
CDR3 DNA: TGTGCCAGCATCTTAGGACGGCAGGATACTCGGGGGTTCTACAATGAGCAGTTCTTC

V gene: TRBV11-2
clone size: -
J gene: TRBJ2-4
D gene: -
CDR3 protein: CASTFSALAKNIQYF
CDR3 DNA: TGTGCCAGCACCTTTTCGGCGCTAGCCAAAAACATTCAGTACTTC

V gene: TRBV28
clone size: -
J gene: TRBJ1-5
D gene: -
CDR3 protein: CASSLTLQILLEQYQHF
CDR3 DNA: TGTGCCAGCAGTCTAACCTTACAGATTTTGTTAGAGCAGTACCAGCATTTT

V gene: TRBV20-1
clone size: few
J gene: TRBJ2-1
D gene: TRBD2
CDR3 protein: CSASPLGLAGGLGQFF
CDR3 DNA: TGCAGTGCTAGCCCCCTGGGACTAGCGGGAGGGCTCGGGCAGTTCTTC

V gene: TRBV4-3
clone size: -
J gene: TRBJ2-3
D gene: -
CDR3 protein: CASSLDGGPTGDRSTDTQYF
CDR3 DNA: TGCGCCAGCAGCCTAGACGGTGGACCCACGGGGGATCGAAGCACAGATACGCAGTATTTT